This TCR beta chain was sequenced for a study of shared clonotypes between healthy human individuals (TCRdb year 2020). Turning to the overall study: Two women and a few men aged 18 to 49 years were included in the cohort. To increase sequencing depth and limit assay-specific biases, different laboratories used diverse techniques to prepare libraries and sequence TCR repertoires. Between about 0.8 and 9 billion PBMCs per donor were obtained by leukapheresis. The study deeply sequenced blood TCR repertoires of about 5 healthy adults to estimate repertoire size and the extent of clonotype sharing between individuals. For each donor, CD4 naive and CD4 memory were each given three plates, CD8 naive was given two plates, and CD8 memory was given one plate. Points the paper makes about the study in general: Compared with non-shared clonotypes, clonotypes shared by all four sorted-subset donors had higher generation probabilities. Estimated clonotype richness was generally larger for naive than for memory subsets. Because the study included only a small number of donors, the genetic and exposure-history diversity represented was limited. Sharing across several donors was observed for approximately 5% of naive CD4, around 3.5% of naive CD8, over 2% of memory CD4, and less than 0.45% of memory CD8 clonotypes. Based on pairwise subsampling, the degree of clonotype sharing among donors was expected to be affected by sequencing depth. Sampling was restricted to blood, and TCR repertoires in tissues likely differ from the TCR repertoires found in blood. Even with the large sequencing depth, rarefaction of the sorted-subset datasets indicated that sequencing was incomplete.

CDR1 SNHLY and CDR2 FYNNEI are derived from the germline V gene. Ends trimmed: V by 4 bases, J by 5 bases; bases unmatched to a gene: 9. From its cysteine to its phenylalanine, the CDR3 spans 16 amino acids. The kept DNA is CDR3 alone, 48 bases in frame from the first base. As for this clone: No cognate antigen has been identified for it. No clone much larger than this one lies a single base away; base qualities are absent.

TCR CDR3 regions were amplified from genomic DNA by multiplex PCR using the deep immunoSEQ assay. For each cell subset, the extracted genomic DNA was distributed evenly across all wells of several immunoSEQ 96-well plates, and each plate served as one replicate. Each replicate PCR for sorted subsets received approximately 220 ng genomic DNA, equal to about 30,000 T cell genomes. The purified libraries were quantified using a Qubit 3.0 fluorometer, sized with a Bioanalyzer 2100, and then quantified again using the KAPA Library Quantification kit. Every immunoSEQ 96-well plate was sequenced on a dedicated single-read 150-cycle Illumina NextSeq 550 flow cell. The authors' pipeline ran thus. Because only junctional sequences without quality scores were contained in the immunoSEQ output, filtering matching that applied to full-length reads could not be performed. Sequences were annotated with PyIR, a Python wrapper for IgBLAST v1.9, and V/J genes and CDR3 were assigned using IMGT germline references. Any read was removed if the V/J assignment was weak (E-value above 1e-6), the CDR3 was missing, or the read contained stop codons, out-of-frame junctions, or ambiguous translated residues. V3J clonotypes were defined as sequences sharing the same inferred V gene, J gene, and CDR3 amino acid sequence. Percentage overlap between repertoires was calculated by dividing the number of shared unique clonotypes by the size of the smaller repertoire. RTK rarefaction, the Chao1 estimator, and Recon v2.1 estimates of unobserved clonotypes were used to assess repertoire richness. Generation probabilities were computed with OLGA for all TCRbeta clonotypes obtained by the gDNA method from several donors. TCRdb obtained this table from immuneACCESS and retained in-frame rearrangements with V and J assigned. These tables miss some clones; where compared with another copy, unresolved V genes account for less than half of the shortfall, and the remainder is unexplained. Clonal size and the V and J genes are those of that table, whereas D and trimming came from the DNA. The sample contains some 2,100,000 clones, around 95% of them found a single time. Over 0.1% of the sample lies in the top ten.

Healthy HIV-negative adults with no recently reported acute infections or vaccinations were included as donors. Only Caucasian adults living in Nashville, Tennessee, USA were represented among the donors. CD4+ T cells were enriched through magnetic negative selection, after which naive cells were positively selected on CD45RA and the remaining negative fraction served as the memory subset. Blood was obtained by leukapheresis, after which PBMCs were separated by Ficoll-Histopaque density gradient centrifugation and cryopreserved in liquid nitrogen vapor phase. Analytical flow cytometry was used to check the purity and quantity of each magnetically sorted T cell population. Genomic DNA was isolated from every sorted fraction and measured by UV absorbance on a Nanodrop 2000c.

Sequencing was carried out using naive CD4+ T cells sorted from blood. Interpreted using the paper, the cell subset or site label stands for: CD45RA+ positively selected. Here the chain combines TRBV2 and TRBJ1-4, with 8 junctional bases fitting TRBD1. This TCR derives from a man aged 18-30 years in good health. The CDR3 sequence is CASSALRQGINEKLFF. The DNA sequence reads TGTGCCAGCAGTGCACTGCGACAGGGGATAAATGAAAAACTGTTTTTT.